Only a few counts were recorded for the clone carrying this T cell receptor (beta chain). Its antigen is unknown. Each CDR3 protein is one row after TCRdb ran MiXCR on the 5' RACE reads. The data contain some 450,000 distinct CDR3 sequences, approximately 17% of them seen just once; the ten biggest clones take up over 1%. J was trimmed by 7 bases and V by 3 bases; bases with no gene match: 3. This CDR3 has 14 residues. The germline CDR1 and CDR2 sequences are KGHSH and LQKENI. The entry originates in a study of CD8 T cells in ankylosing spondylitis. Findings and caveats of the study: Typical of ankylosing spondylitis blood, it appeared, was a TCR beta motif of several highly homologous variants. Clones linked to the disease showed a CD8+ phenotype. They occurred at relatively low frequencies in peripheral blood.

The sample consisted of blood, either unsorted or a sorted T cell fraction (not recorded which). This clonotype was sampled from a male donor with ankylosing spondylitis. The chain joins TRBV18 to TRBJ2-1; 10 bases map to TRBD2. The CDR3 spells CASSPLAGDNEQFF. CDR3 sequence (DNA): TGTGCCAGCTCACCCCTAGCGGGGGATAATGAGCAGTTCTTC.